A selection of T cell receptor beta chains follows, all from one sample in a study of cytomegalovirus exposure and HLA in healthy donors. Using immunoSEQ multiplex PCR, the repertoire was profiled, and TCRdb retains in-frame clones only, with some absent. The sample includes approximately 140,000 clones, about 61% of them seen just once. The sample consisted of PBMCs. The receptor source for this set is a male donor in good health and CMV-seronegative. CDR3s include the opening cysteine and the closing phenylalanine or tryptophan. D genes are given only for firm matches. Part of the rows lack a size; the others show once, few, many or a class for expanded clones.

>TRBJ2-7|TRBV7-8|few|TRBD1
CASSLVAYGTGADEQYF
TGTGCCAGCAGCTTAGTAGCCTACGGGACAGGGGCCGACGAGCAGTACTTC
>TRBJ2-1|TRBV7-2|NA|NA
CASSTGTRQEQFF
TGTGCCAGCAGCACCGGGACACGCCAGGAGCAGTTCTTC
>TRBJ2-5|TRBV2|NA|TRBD1
CASNLGQGVPKTQYF
TGTGCCAGCAATCTAGGACAGGGGGTGCCCAAGACCCAGTACTTC
>TRBJ1-1|TRBV29-1|NA|NA
CSVSTGTEAFF
TGCAGCGTTAGTACGGGGACTGAAGCTTTCTTT
>TRBJ2-3|TRBV6-5|few|TRBD2
CASSYQTSVSTDTQYF
TGTGCCAGCAGTTACCAAACTAGCGTATCCACAGATACGCAGTATTTT
>TRBJ1-5|TRBV19|NA|NA
CASSTQGGQPQHF
TGTGCCAGTAGTACCCAGGGAGGTCAGCCCCAGCATTTT
>TRBJ2-7|TRBV7-9|few|TRBD1
CASSLFRDRTYEQYF
TGTGCCAGCAGCTTATTCCGGGACAGGACGTACGAGCAGTACTTC
>TRBJ1-2|TRBV10-3|NA|NA
CAISGPQGRYSGGYTF
TGTGCCATCAGTGGGCCACAGGGTCGATATTCTGGTGGCTACACCTTC
>TRBJ1-4|TRBV15|NA|NA
CATSARTALNEKLFF
TGTGCCACCAGCGCCAGGACAGCCCTTAATGAAAAACTGTTTTTT
>TRBJ1-2|TRBV15|NA|NA
CATSRRTGNYGYTF
TGTGCCACCAGCAGGCGAACAGGGAACTATGGCTACACCTTC
>TRBJ2-5|TRBV6-6|NA|NA
CASSYRQEQYF
TGTGCCAGCAGTTACCGACAGGAGCAGTACTTC
>TRBJ1-2|TRBV2|NA|NA
CASRADRRRYGYTF
TGTGCCAGCAGAGCTGACAGGCGCCGATATGGCTACACCTTC
>TRBJ2-3|TRBV6-1|few|NA
CASSEAIGVADTQYF
TGTGCCAGCAGTGAAGCAATAGGGGTGGCAGATACGCAGTATTTT
>TRBJ2-7|TRBV5-1|NA|TRBD2
CASSPLPLGGGYEQYF
TGCGCCAGCAGCCCGCTCCCACTAGGCGGGGGGTACGAGCAGTACTTC
>TRBJ1-6|TRBV28|NA|NA
CASRAQGVYNSPLHF
TGTGCCAGCCGAGCACAGGGAGTCTATAATTCACCCCTCCACTTT
>TRBJ2-2|TRBV27|few|NA
CATRGGQVNTGELFF
TGTGCCACCAGGGGGGGGCAAGTTAACACCGGGGAGCTGTTTTTT
>TRBJ1-2|TRBV2|NA|NA
CASRVGQNANYGYTF
TGTGCCAGCAGGGTCGGACAGAATGCTAACTATGGCTACACCTTC
>TRBJ2-7|TRBV18|NA|TRBD2
CASSPGLAGRSYEQYF
TGTGCCAGCTCACCCGGACTAGCGGGGCGCTCCTACGAGCAGTACTTC
>TRBJ2-1|TRBV30|few|TRBD2
CAWSDRSGGAFF
TGTGCCTGGAGTGATCGATCGGGGGGGGCGTTCTTC
>TRBJ2-1|TRBV5-1|NA|TRBD1
CASSLAHRGSYNEQFF
TGCGCCAGCAGCTTGGCCCACAGGGGGTCATACAATGAGCAGTTCTTC
>TRBJ1-1|TRBV2|few|NA
CASSFLTGQNTEAFF
TGTGCCAGCAGTTTCCTGACAGGCCAGAACACTGAAGCTTTCTTT
>TRBJ1-1|TRBV29-1|NA|NA
CSGQIVTGTYF
TGCAGCGGGCAGATCGTCACAGGAACCTACTTT
>TRBJ2-3|TRBV5-4|few|NA
CASSLGQAVGTDTQYF
TGTGCCAGCAGCTTGGGGCAGGCAGTAGGCACAGATACGCAGTATTTT
>TRBJ2-7|TRBV5-5|NA|TRBD1
CASSLAPGTGGEQYF
TGTGCCAGCAGCTTGGCCCCCGGGACAGGGGGCGAGCAGTACTTC
>TRBJ2-1|TRBV2|NA|NA
CASSEGVAADEQFF
TGTGCCAGCAGTGAAGGGGTAGCGGCTGATGAGCAGTTCTTC
>TRBJ1-1|TRBV18|NA|NA
CASSPSGGVGTEAFF
TGTGCCAGCTCACCAAGCGGCGGTGTGGGCACTGAAGCTTTCTTT
>TRBJ2-5|TRBV18|NA|NA
CASSPGQIQETQYF
TGTGCCAGCTCACCCGGACAGATCCAAGAGACCCAGTACTTC
>TRBJ1-2|TRBV6-5|NA|TRBD1
CASTGTGYGYTF
TGTGCCAGCACTGGGACAGGGTATGGCTACACCTTC
>TRBJ1-1|TRBV5-1|NA|NA
CASSLASHNTEAFF
TGCGCCAGCAGCTTGGCATCACACAACACTGAAGCTTTCTTT
>TRBJ2-7|TRBV5-6|NA|NA
CASSGDTRYEQYF
TGTGCCAGCAGCGGGGACACCCGCTACGAGCAGTACTTC
>TRBJ1-5|TRBV28|NA|TRBD1
CASSSPTDRARQPQHF
TGTGCCAGCAGTTCGCCTACCGACAGGGCCAGGCAGCCCCAGCATTTT
>TRBJ1-5|TRBV18|NA|TRBD1
CASSRGQGNQPQHF
TGTGCCAGCTCAAGAGGACAGGGCAATCAGCCCCAGCATTTT
>TRBJ2-3|TRBV4-1|NA|TRBD2
CASSRGTSGNTQYF
TGCGCCAGCAGCCGGGGGACTAGCGGAAATACGCAGTATTTT
>TRBJ2-2|TRBV9|NA|TRBD2
CASSVGGGGFTGELFF
TGTGCCAGCAGCGTGGGCGGGGGGGGTTTCACCGGGGAGCTGTTTTTT
>TRBJ1-1|TRBV7-7|NA|NA
CASSLIQGSEAFF
TGTGCTAGCAGTTTAATCCAGGGCAGTGAAGCTTTCTTT
>TRBJ2-2|TRBV2|few|NA
CASSQQPTGELFF
TGTGCCAGCAGCCAACAACCGACCGGGGAGCTGTTTTTT